This T cell receptor (beta chain) appears in the sequencing data of a study of blood T cell repertoires in acute mononucleosis (dated by TCRdb to 2020 to 2021). Context from the whole study: To capture the memory response, convalescent samples were obtained between 5 and 8 months after the acute presentation. A mean blood EBV load of around 4 log10 genome copies per million B cells was observed during acute infection, and a mean blood EBV load of 2.5 to 3 was observed at convalescence.

Taken from cysteine to phenylalanine, the CDR3 has 14 residues. Left in the record is the CDR3 DNA by itself, 42 bases read in frame from the first base. About this clone: This likely came from a read error, as a far larger clone is one base away.

For TCR profiling, total RNA from no fewer than 8,500 sorted tetramer+ CD8 T cells was reverse transcribed into cDNA. PCR amplification of CDR3 regions used primers annealing to V and J regions and added unique molecular identifiers so that templates could be tracked. TCRalpha and TCRbeta chains were profiled using the immunoSEQ platform, including its sequencing and error-correction standards. The study's processing was this. Clonal copy numbers were corrected for sequencing and PCR errors, and IMGT conventions were followed to define CDR3s. Analysis was restricted to productive rearrangements and was performed with immunoSEQ Analyzer versions 2.0 and 3.0, and gene-pairing frequencies were further processed in Microsoft Excel. Circos plots were used to visualize V-J pairings, and MEME plus a custom motifSearch program were used to find CDR3 motifs. The probability of generation of TCR sequences was calculated using the OLGA algorithm. Clonotypes found at both visits were termed persistent, clonotypes found only in the acute phase were termed nonpersistent, and clonotypes found only at convalescence were termed de novo. An amino acid clonotype used by more than one donor was defined as a public TCR. As stored in TCRdb, this immuneACCESS dataset retains in-frame rearrangements with V and J assigned. A fraction of the clones does not appear; measured against another copy, unresolved V genes explain less than half of the discrepancy, and the remainder lacks a known reason. That table is the source of V, J and clone size, and D and trimming were worked out from the DNA. Within this sample are a few thousand clones, with 25% of them counted one time only. Around half of the sample belongs to the ten largest clones.

The intended sense of this specimen's time point label: convalescence about 6 months (5-8 months) after acute presentation (visit 7). The study tracked CD8 T cell responses to two immunodominant EBV epitopes, BRLF1 109 (YVL-BR) and BMLF1 280 (GLC-BM), over primary infection. Primary EBV infection was indicated by a positive serum heterophile antibody test and EBV viral capsid antigen-specific IgM. As a first step, magnetic positive selection (MACS) was used to enrich total CD8 T cells from the PBMCs. A FACSAria III was used to sort live CD3+ CD8+ tetramer+ cells to over 95% purity. A PE-conjugated tetramer loaded with the BMLF1 280-288 peptide was used for cell sorting. At both acute infection and convalescence, EBV epitope-specific CD8 T cells were tetramer-sorted, and the TCR repertoires of those cells were deep-sequenced directly ex vivo. The donors were three individuals between roughly 18 and 29 years old who had clinical acute infectious mononucleosis along with laboratory evidence of primary EBV infection. Heparinized peripheral blood was drawn at clinical presentation with mononucleosis symptoms and was drawn again about 6 months later. Ficoll-Paque density gradient centrifugation was used to isolate PBMCs.

Results and caveats for the whole study, not just this receptor: Only about 9.7% of unique acute clonotypes persisted into convalescence, yet these made up most of the response; new diverse de novo clonotypes seemingly replaced the rest. The cohort comprised only a few donors, so group averages rested on very few individuals. Both chains seemed to play a part in GLC-BM selection, with public TCRbeta motifs on BV14-BJ2 and BV20-BJ1 appearing together with a TCRalpha motif on AV5-AJ31. The low acute-to-convalescent clonotype overlap might be partly explained by sampling error, because only a fraction of each donor's blood was analyzed.

This chain is built from TRBV23-1 and TRBJ2-7; the D gene lacks a confident call. TRBV23-1 is recorded as an ORF, its role being uncertain. The sequence derives from a woman aged 18-29 years with infectious mononucleosis caused by EBV. This material consisted of EBV GLC epitope tetramer+ CD8+ T cells sorted from PBMCs, taken during convalescence from infectious mononucleosis. This specimen's cell subset or site label, interpreted: CD8 T cells binding tetramer with EBV BMLF1 280-288 peptide (GLC-BM). The CDR3 here reads CASSQTAGSYEQYF. The DNA reads as follows: TGTGCCAGCAGCCAAACTGCAGGATCCTACGAGCAGTACTTC.